This TCR beta chain stems from a study of shared clonotypes between healthy human individuals. On the study more broadly: Donor ages ranged 18 to 49 years: two women, a few men. Regarding the study as a whole: On the whole, naive subsets had larger estimated richness than memory subsets had.

The CDR3 spans 15 residues. Between the trimmed V and J ends, which lost 1 base and 4 bases, there was a span of 12 bases. Germline V gene data show CDR1 as LGHNA and CDR2 as YSLEER. In the case of this clone: Its cognate antigen is unknown.

The repertoire was sequenced with immunoSEQ multiplex PCR; TCRdb's copy has only in-frame clones and lacks some. There are approximately 1.5 million clones in the sample; approximately 98.5% occur only once, and approximately 0.4% lies in the top ten. The sequenced material came from naive CD4+ T cells sorted from blood. The subset denotes: CD45RA+ positively selected. The origin of this receptor is a man aged 25 to 45 in good health. J is TRBJ2-3 and V is TRBV4-3; D is tentatively TRBD1 or TRBD2 (5 bases each). The DNA of the CDR3 is TGCGCCAGCAGCCAAGGCCCGGTGGGGGCAGATACGCAGTATTTT. Its translation: CASSQGPVGADTQYF.